The clone carrying this T cell receptor (beta chain) was counted a few times. Its matching antigen is unknown. This sample was taken from a study of blood T cells in healthy people across ages. General observations from the study: Roughly linearly, TCR beta diversity per million T cells fell as age increased. The study regarded diversity estimates from one million T cells as underestimates.

Total RNA extracted from each sample amounted to at least 6 micrograms. The use of a sample-barcoded 5' primer and a J-beta primer mix characterized a second PCR of about 7 to 12 cycles. Each cDNA molecule was tagged by a template-switch adaptor with 12 random nucleotides. TCRdb recomputed calls from the 5' RACE reads with MiXCR, one row per CDR3 protein. Here the sample spans some 700,000 distinct CDR3 sequences, approximately 21% being singletons. V was shortened by 0 bases and J by 1 base, with 7 bases between the two germline ends. CDR1 and CDR2 from the germline V gene are DFQATT and SNEGSKA (reference sequence). The CDR3 runs 14 residues.

The chain carries TRBV20-1 and TRBJ2-4, with D perhaps TRBD1 or TRBD2 (6 bases each). Sample: blood. The origin of this receptor is a man between 65 and 79 years old in good health. The chain's CDR3 is CSAREGGAKNIQYF. The CDR3 region has the DNA TGCAGTGCTAGAGAAGGGGGGGCCAAAAACATTCAGTACTTC.